This T cell receptor beta chain was sequenced during a study of radiation and T cells in renal cell carcinoma. Assay: immunoSEQ multiplex PCR; the TCRdb copy retains only in-frame clones and omits some. The sample lists around 64,000 clones; about three quarters were seen once. The time point: blood 4 weeks post-SBRT, at nephrectomy. As for treatment: 15 Gy SBRT to primary tumor, nephrectomy 4 weeks later. This CDR3 has 14 residues. Between the trimmed V and J ends, which lost 3 bases and 4 bases, there was a span of 13 bases. Germline-derived CDR1 and CDR2 are SGHNT and YYREEE (reference sequence). Here the sequenced sample was blood, taken from a patient whose treatment included radiotherapy and nephrectomy. The chain uses TRBV5-4 and TRBJ1-1; TRBD1 might be the D (5 bases). The receptor was isolated from a man between 60 and 75 years old with renal cell carcinoma. The CDR3 protein is CASSWDMGGTEAFF. The DNA for the CDR3 is TGTGCCAGCAGCTGGGATATGGGGGGCACTGAAGCTTTCTTT.